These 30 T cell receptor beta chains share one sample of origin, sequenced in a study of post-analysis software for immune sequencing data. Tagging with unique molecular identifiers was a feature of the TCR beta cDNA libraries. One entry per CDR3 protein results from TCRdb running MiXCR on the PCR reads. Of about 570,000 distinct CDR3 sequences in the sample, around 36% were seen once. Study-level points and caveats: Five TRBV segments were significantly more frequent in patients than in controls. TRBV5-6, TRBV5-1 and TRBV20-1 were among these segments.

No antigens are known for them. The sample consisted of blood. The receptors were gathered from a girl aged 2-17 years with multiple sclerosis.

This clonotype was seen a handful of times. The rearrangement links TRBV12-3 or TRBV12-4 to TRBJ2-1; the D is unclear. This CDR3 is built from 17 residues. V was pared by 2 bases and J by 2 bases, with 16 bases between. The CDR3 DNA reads TGTGCCAGCAGTTTAAACTCAGCCCCGTGGGCCTACAATGAGCAGTTCTTC. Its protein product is CASSLNSAPWAYNEQFF.

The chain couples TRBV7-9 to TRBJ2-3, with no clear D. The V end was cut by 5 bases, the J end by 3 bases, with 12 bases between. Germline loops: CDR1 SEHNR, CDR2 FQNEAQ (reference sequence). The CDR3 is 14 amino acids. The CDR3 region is CASSQTLRTDTQYF. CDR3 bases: TGTGCCAGCAGCCAGACCCTCAGGACAGATACGCAGTATTTT. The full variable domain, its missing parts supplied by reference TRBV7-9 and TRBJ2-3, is DTGVSQNPRHKITKRGQNVTFRCDPISEHNRLYWYRQTLGQGPEFLTYFQNEAQLEKSRLLSDRFSAERPKGSFSTLEIQRTEQGDSAMYLCASSQTLRTDTQYFGPGTRLTVL.

The CDR3 DNA is TGTGCCAGCAGCGCCGAAAAGCGGGGACAAGAGACCCAGTACTTC. The encoded protein is CASSAEKRGQETQYF. This chain uses TRBV7-2 with TRBJ2-5; TRBD2 aligns across 7 bases. The J segment lost 2 bases and the V segment lost 5 bases, leaving 8 bases of the junction unmatched. Looked up from germline, CDR1 is SGHTA and CDR2 is FQGNSA. CDR3 length: 15 residues.

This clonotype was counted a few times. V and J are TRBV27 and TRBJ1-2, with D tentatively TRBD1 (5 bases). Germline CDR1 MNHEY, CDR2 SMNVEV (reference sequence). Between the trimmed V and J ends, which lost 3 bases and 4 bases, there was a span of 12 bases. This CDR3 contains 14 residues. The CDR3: CASSLDRDGYGYTF. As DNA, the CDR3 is TGTGCCAGCAGTTTGGATCGGGACGGCTATGGCTACACCTTC.

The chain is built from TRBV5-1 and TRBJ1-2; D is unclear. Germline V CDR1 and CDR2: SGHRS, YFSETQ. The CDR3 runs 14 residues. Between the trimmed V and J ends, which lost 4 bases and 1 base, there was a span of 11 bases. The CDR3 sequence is CASSPGGRNYGYTF. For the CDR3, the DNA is TGCGCCAGCAGCCCGGGCGGCCGTAACTATGGCTACACCTTC.

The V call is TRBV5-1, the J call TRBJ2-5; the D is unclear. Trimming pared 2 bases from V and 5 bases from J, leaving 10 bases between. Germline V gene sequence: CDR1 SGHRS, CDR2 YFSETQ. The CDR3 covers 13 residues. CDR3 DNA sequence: TGCGCCAGCAGCTTAACAAGGCGGGAGACCCAGTACTTC. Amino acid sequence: CASSLTRRETQYF.

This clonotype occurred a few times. The CDR3 nucleotides are TGTGCCAGCAGTTTTTCGGGACAGGATGGCTACACCTTC. Encoded protein: CASSFSGQDGYTF. The chain is built from TRBV12-3 or TRBV12-4 and TRBJ1-2; 8 nucleotides agree with TRBD1. The CDR3 sequence is 13 residues long. V shed 3 bases, J shed 6 bases, and the junction held 3 bases outside the gene matches.

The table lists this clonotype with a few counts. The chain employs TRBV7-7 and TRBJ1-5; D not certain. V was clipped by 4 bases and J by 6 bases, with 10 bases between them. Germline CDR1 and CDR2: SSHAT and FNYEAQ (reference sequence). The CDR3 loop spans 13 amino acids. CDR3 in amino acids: CASSYAEGQPQHF. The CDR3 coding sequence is TGTGCCAGCAGCTACGCAGAGGGTCAGCCCCAGCATTTT.

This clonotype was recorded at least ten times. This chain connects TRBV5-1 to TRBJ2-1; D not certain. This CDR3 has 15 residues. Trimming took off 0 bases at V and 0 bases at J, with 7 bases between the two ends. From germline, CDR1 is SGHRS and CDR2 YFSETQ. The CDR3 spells CASSLGGGSYNEQFF. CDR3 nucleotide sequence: TGCGCCAGCAGCTTGGGGGGTGGCTCCTACAATGAGCAGTTCTTC.

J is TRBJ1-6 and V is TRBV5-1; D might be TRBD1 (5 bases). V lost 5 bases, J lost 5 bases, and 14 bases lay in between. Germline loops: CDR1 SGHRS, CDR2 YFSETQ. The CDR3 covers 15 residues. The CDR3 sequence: CASRGPGPHNSPLHF. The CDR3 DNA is TGCGCCAGCAGGGGACCGGGACCCCATAATTCACCCCTCCACTTT.

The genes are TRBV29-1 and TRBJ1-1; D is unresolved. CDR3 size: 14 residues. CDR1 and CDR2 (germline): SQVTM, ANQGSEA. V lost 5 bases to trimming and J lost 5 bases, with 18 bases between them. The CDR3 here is CSVLGHGMPTEAFF. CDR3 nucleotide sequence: TGCAGCGTTTTGGGCCATGGTATGCCGACTGAAGCTTTCTTT.

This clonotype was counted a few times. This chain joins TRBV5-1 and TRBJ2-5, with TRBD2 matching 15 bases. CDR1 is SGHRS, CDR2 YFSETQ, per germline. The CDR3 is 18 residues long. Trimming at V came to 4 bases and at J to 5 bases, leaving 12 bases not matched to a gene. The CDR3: CASSITPGLAGGMETQYF. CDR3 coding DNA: TGCGCCAGCAGCATAACCCCGGGACTAGCGGGGGGAATGGAGACCCAGTACTTC. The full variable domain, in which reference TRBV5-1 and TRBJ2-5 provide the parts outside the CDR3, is KAGVTQTPRYLIKTRGQQVTLSCSPISGHRSVSWYQQTPGQGLQFLFEYFSETQRNKGNFPGRFSGRQFSNSRSEMNVSTLELGDSALYLCASSITPGLAGGMETQYFGPGTRLLVL.

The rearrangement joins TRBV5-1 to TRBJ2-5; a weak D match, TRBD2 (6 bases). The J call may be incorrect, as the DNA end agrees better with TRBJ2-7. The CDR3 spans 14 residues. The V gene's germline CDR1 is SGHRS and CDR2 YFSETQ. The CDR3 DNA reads TGCGCCAGCAGCTGGGAAGGACTAAAAGCCGAGCAGTACTTC. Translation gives CASSWEGLKAEQYF.

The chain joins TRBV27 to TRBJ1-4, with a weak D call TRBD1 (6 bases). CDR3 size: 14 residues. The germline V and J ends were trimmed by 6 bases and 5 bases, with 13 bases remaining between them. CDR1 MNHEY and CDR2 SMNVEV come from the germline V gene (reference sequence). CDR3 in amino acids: CASRSGGRNEKLFF. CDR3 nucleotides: TGTGCCAGCAGATCGGGGGGGCGGAATGAAAAACTGTTTTTT. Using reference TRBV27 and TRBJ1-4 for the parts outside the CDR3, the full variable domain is EAQVTQNPRYLITVTGKKLTVTCSQNMNHEYMSWYRQDPGLGLRQIYYSMNVEVTDKGDVPEGYKVSRKEKRNFPLILESPSPNQTSLYFCASRSGGRNEKLFFGSGTQLSVL.

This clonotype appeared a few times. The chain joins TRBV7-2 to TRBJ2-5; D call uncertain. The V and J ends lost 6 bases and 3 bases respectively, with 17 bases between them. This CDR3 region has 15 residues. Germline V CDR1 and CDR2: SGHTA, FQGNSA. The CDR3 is CASSVRRRPKETQYF. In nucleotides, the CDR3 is TGTGCCAGCAGTGTCAGGCGGCGCCCCAAAGAGACCCAGTACTTC.

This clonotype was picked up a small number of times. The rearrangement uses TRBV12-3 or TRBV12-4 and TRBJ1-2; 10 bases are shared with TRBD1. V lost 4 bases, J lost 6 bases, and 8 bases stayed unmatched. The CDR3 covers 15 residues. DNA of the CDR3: TGTGCCAGCAGTTCCCGGACAGGGGGTTGGGATGGCTACACCTTC. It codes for CASSSRTGGWDGYTF.

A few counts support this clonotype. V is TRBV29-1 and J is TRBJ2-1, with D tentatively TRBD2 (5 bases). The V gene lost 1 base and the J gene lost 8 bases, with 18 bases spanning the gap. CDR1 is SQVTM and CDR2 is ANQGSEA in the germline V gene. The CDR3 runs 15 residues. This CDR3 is CSVEGGIIARDEQFF. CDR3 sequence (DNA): TGCAGCGTTGAAGGGGGTATTATTGCGAGGGATGAGCAGTTCTTC.

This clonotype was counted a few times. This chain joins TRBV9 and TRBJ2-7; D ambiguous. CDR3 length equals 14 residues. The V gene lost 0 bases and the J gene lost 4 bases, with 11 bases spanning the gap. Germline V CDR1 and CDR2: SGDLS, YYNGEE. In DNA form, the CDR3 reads TGTGCCAGCAGCGTAGTAGACGGTTATTACGAGCAGTACTTC. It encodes CASSVVDGYYEQYF.

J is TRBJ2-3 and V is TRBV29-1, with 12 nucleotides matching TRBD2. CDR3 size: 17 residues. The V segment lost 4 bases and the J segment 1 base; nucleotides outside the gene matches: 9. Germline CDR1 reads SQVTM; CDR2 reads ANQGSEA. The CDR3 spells CSVGGLAGGSGTDTQYF. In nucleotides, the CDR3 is TGCAGCGTTGGAGGGCTAGCGGGGGGGAGCGGCACAGATACGCAGTATTTT.

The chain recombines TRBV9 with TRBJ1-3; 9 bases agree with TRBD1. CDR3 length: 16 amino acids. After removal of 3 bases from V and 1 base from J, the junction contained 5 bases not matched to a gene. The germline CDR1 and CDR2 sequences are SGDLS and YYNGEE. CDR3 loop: CASSGTGVLSGNTIYF. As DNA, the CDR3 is TGTGCCAGCAGCGGGACAGGGGTTCTATCTGGAAACACCATATATTTT.

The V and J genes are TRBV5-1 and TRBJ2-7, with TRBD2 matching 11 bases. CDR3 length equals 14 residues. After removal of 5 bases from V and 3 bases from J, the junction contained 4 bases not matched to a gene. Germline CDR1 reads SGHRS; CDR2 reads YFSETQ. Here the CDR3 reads CASRPTSGGYEQYF. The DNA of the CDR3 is TGCGCCAGCAGGCCAACTAGCGGGGGCTACGAGCAGTACTTC.

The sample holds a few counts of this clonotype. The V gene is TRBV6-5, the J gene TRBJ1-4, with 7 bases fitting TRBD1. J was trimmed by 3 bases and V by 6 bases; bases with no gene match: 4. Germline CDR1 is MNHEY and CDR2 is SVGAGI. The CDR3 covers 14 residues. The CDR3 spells CASRRGLANEKLFF. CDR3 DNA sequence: TGTGCCAGCAGGAGGGGGCTGGCTAATGAAAAACTGTTTTTT.

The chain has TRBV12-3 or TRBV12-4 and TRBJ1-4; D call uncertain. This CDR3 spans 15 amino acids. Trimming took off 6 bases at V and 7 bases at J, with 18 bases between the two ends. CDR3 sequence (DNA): TGTGCCAGCAGACCCGGGGTAGGAGCGGGTGAAAAACTGTTTTTT. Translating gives CASRPGVGAGEKLFF.

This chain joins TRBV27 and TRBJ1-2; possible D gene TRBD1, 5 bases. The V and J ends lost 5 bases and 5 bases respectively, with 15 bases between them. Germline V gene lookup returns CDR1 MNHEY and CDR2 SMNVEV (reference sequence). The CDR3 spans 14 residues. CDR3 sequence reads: CASSDTGTAYGYTF. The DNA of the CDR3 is TGTGCCAGCAGTGATACCGGGACGGCTTATGGCTACACCTTC.

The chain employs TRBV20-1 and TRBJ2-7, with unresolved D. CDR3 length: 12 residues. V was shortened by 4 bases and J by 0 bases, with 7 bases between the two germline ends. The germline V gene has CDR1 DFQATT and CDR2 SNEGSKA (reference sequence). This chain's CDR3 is CSATGSSYEQYF. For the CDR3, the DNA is TGCAGTGCTACCGGCAGCTCCTACGAGCAGTACTTC.

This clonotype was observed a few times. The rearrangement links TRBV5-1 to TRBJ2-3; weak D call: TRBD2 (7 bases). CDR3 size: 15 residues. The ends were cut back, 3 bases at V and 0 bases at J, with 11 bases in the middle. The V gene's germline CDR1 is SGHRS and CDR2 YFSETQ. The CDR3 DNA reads TGCGCCAGCAGCTGGACGGGGGGCAGCACAGATACGCAGTATTTT. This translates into CASSWTGGSTDTQYF.

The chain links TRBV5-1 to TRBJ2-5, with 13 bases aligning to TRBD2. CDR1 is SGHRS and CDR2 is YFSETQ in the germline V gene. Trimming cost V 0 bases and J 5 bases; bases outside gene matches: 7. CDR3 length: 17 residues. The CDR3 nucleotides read TGCGCCAGCAGCTTGGGGACTAGCGGGAGATCGGGGGAGACCCAGTACTTC. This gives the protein CASSLGTSGRSGETQYF.

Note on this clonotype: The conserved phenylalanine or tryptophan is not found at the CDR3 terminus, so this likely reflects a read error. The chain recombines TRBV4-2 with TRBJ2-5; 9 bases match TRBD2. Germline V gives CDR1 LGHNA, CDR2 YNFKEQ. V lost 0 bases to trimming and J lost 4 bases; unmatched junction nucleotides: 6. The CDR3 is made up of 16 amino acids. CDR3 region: CASSQDRGGGAETQYV. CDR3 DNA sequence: TGTGCCAGCAGCCAAGATCGCGGCGGGGGGGCAGAGACCCAGTACGTC.

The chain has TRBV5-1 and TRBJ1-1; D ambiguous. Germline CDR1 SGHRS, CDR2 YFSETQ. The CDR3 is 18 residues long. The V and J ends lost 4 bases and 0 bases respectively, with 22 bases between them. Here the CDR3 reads CASSNPPGRHNLNTEAFF. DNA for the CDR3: TGCGCCAGCAGCAACCCCCCGGGGAGGCACAACTTGAACACTGAAGCTTTCTTT.

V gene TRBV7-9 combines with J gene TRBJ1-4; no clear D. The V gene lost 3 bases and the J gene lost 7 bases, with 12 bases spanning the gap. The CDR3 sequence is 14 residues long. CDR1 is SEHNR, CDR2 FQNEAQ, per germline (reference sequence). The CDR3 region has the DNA TGTGCCAGCAGCTTTTCTAGGACGGCTGAAAAACTGTTTTTT. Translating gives CASSFSRTAEKLFF. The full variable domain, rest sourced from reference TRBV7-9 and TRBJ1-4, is DTGVSQNPRHKITKRGQNVTFRCDPISEHNRLYWYRQTLGQGPEFLTYFQNEAQLEKSRLLSDRFSAERPKGSFSTLEIQRTEQGDSAMYLCASSFSRTAEKLFFGSGTQLSVL.